A selection of T cell receptor beta chains follows, all from one sample in a study of blood T cell repertoires in COVID-19. The protocol was immunoSEQ multiplex PCR, while the TCRdb copy is restricted to in-frame clones and leaves out a portion. The sample lists about 73,000 clones, roughly 87% occurring once. Sequencing was performed on peripheral blood. All receptors come from an older man with acute or convalescent COVID-19. The conserved cysteine and the conserved F or W are not part of the CDR3 here.

V gene	J gene	CDR3 protein
TRBV6-1	TRBJ1-4	ASSEQGNEKLF
TRBV27	TRBJ1-5	ASSSGQINQPQH
TRBV28	TRBJ1-2	ASSRTTHSRQGAGYGYT
TRBV5-1	TRBJ1-2	ASSKGQGYYGYT
TRBV10-3	TRBJ1-1	AISDPRGTGNTEAF
TRBV7-9	TRBJ2-3	ASSSTGYNTQY
TRBV15	TRBJ1-2	ATSRDLYGYT
TRBV6-1	TRBJ2-4	ASSERRVNIQY
TRBV4-1	TRBJ2-7	ASSEGLAGFYEQY
TRBV12-3/TRBV12-4	TRBJ1-1	ASLPGGTEAF
TRBV6-4	TRBJ2-2	ASSDSRVNTGELF
TRBV5-1	TRBJ2-5	ASSGKLAGDEETQY
TRBV10-2	TRBJ2-7	ASSVGLPTIYEQY
TRBV2	TRBJ2-5	ASRTDRTETQY
TRBV6-5	TRBJ1-2	ASTAGTGIGYT
TRBV10-3	TRBJ2-7	AISDSRTESYEQY
TRBV5-1	TRBJ2-3	ASTKLADTDTQY
TRBV4-1	TRBJ2-7	ASSQVAGGPYEQY
TRBV2	TRBJ2-7	ASSGLLYEQY
TRBV5-1	TRBJ2-2	ASSAAPDRSAGELF
TRBV7-8	TRBJ2-1	ASSSRQGSQDSYNEQF
TRBV6-2/TRBV6-3	TRBJ2-7	ASSSRDRGPYEQY
TRBV12-3/TRBV12-4	TRBJ1-6	ASSLALRSPLH
TRBV9	TRBJ2-7	ASSVSGTGANEQY
TRBV10-2	TRBJ1-6	ASSVQGNSPLH
TRBV4-1	TRBJ2-6	ASSQGGQGGSGANVLT
TRBV9	TRBJ1-3	ASSVGYKQGRHGNTIY
TRBV5-1	TRBJ2-7	ASSLEGRGFDEQY
TRBV7-9	TRBJ2-7	ASSLALAGSSYEQY
TRBV2	TRBJ1-4	ASRGDRGSEKLF
TRBV30	TRBJ1-2	AWSGGHLYGYT
TRBV2	TRBJ1-2	ASSEWGLDGYT
TRBV10-1	TRBJ1-3	ASSDPGIQGNTIY
TRBV29-1	TRBJ1-1	SVITGTNTEAF
TRBV2	TRBJ1-1	ASRRTLNTEAF
TRBV19	TRBJ1-1	ASSLTRQNTEAF
TRBV18	TRBJ1-1	ASSPTVGSTEAF
TRBV7-8	TRBJ2-5	ASSLVQVETQY
TRBV30	TRBJ1-6	AWRWGGTGSSPLH
TRBV19	TRBJ1-1	ASSYIPGQGAVDTEAF
TRBV10-3	TRBJ2-5	AISPDSKETQY
TRBV5-4	TRBJ1-2	ASSLAGGFYGYT
TRBV2	TRBJ2-3	ASSGQGATDTQY